This TCR beta chain stems from a study of T-cell reconstitution after alpha-beta-depleted transplantation in children. Findings and caveats of the study: Once a year had passed after transplant, T-cell counts and diversity came mostly from newly produced T cells. There were some patients whose high TCRbeta diversity at day 60 came from surviving recipient T cells and thymic progenitors. Several hundred expanded graft clones reportedly were the source of alpha-beta T cells about two months after transplant.

Preparation of the TCRbeta library was carried out with unique molecular identifiers. TCRdb reprocessed the PCR reads via MiXCR and lists one record per CDR3 protein. Of hundreds of thousands of distinct CDR3 sequences in the sample, around 7.5% were seen once. The table lists this clonotype with many counts. Its cognate antigen is unknown. Germline CDR1 SGHDT, CDR2 YYEEEE. Trimming left V 0 bases short and J 8 bases short, with 8 bases between. There are 12 residues in the CDR3. The rearrangement joins TRBV5-6 to TRBJ1-2; D is unclear. Sequences were derived from PBMCs, mostly from graft donor cells, sampled 180 days after TCRalphabeta/CD19-depleted stem cell transplant. The TCR sequence derives from a male patient between 5 and 17 years old who had a stem cell transplant for acute lymphoblastic leukemia, so the T cells may come from the graft donor. The CDR3, as DNA: TGTGCCAGCAGCTTGGTAGGGAGCGGCTACACCTTC. Its protein product is CASSLVGSGYTF.